These T cell receptor beta chains were read from a single sample in a study of T cell changes during pregnancy in multiple sclerosis. The method was immunoSEQ multiplex PCR; TCRdb's version includes in-frame clones alone and lacks a portion of them. The sample lists some 10,000 clones; over 65% were seen once. The specimen was CD8+ T cells from peripheral blood mononuclear cells, collected after pregnancy. The receptors stem from a female donor in good health, enrolled as a control in a pregnancy study. CDR3s include the opening cysteine and the closing phenylalanine or tryptophan. The D gene is left open where the match is weak.

J | D | V | DNA | CDR3
TRBJ2-2 | TRBD2 | TRBV27 | TGTGCCAGCAGTTTTGGACTAGTTCTAAACACCGGGGAGCTGTTTTTT | CASSFGLVLNTGELFF
TRBJ2-1 | . | TRBV7-9 | TGTGCCAGCAGCACCCGACGGGGGTGGGGGGACAATGAGCAGTTCTTC | CASSTRRGWGDNEQFF
TRBJ2-1 | . | TRBV11-3 | TGTGCCAGCAGCCTCGCCGGGCGGGGTGAGCAGTTCTTC | CASSLAGRGEQFF
TRBJ2-7 | . | TRBV29-1 | TGCAGCGTTGAAATCCCAGGGCGGTACTACGAGCAGTACTTC | CSVEIPGRYYEQYF
TRBJ2-1 | . | TRBV5-6 | TGTGCCAGCAGCTTGGCTGCGGGGGCTCCCTACAATGAGCAGTTCTTC | CASSLAAGAPYNEQFF
TRBJ2-1 | . | TRBV4-3 | TGCGCCAGCAGCCAGCTGACTGGAAGCTCCTACAATGAGCAGTTCTTC | CASSQLTGSSYNEQFF
TRBJ1-2 | . | TRBV6-4 | TGTGCCAGCAGTGAGGACCCACAGGGACATAATGGCTACACCTTC | CASSEDPQGHNGYTF
TRBJ2-3 | . | TRBV15 | TGTGCCACCGCCGTGGGGGGAGGCACAGATACGCAGTATTTT | CATAVGGGTDTQYF
TRBJ2-3 | TRBD2 | TRBV11-2 | TGTGCCAGCAGCTTATTAGCGGGAGTGACAGATACGCAGTATTTT | CASSLLAGVTDTQYF
TRBJ1-2 | . | TRBV27 | TGTGCCAGCAGTCCACTACAGGGCTCTTCCTATGGCTACACCTTC | CASSPLQGSSYGYTF